Listed below are T cell receptor beta chains from one sample, sequenced in a study of graft-versus-host responses after intestinal transplantation. These receptors lack a known antigen. Clones were read by immunoSEQ multiplex PCR, and TCRdb kept only the in-frame ones, dropping some. This repertoire shows about 130,000 clones, 92% found once; its top ten account for about 0.18%. Sequencing was performed on unstimulated CD4+ T cells sorted from spleen or lymph node cells, taken before intestinal transplant. These receptors were collected from a human donor who received an intestinal transplant. CDR3s include the opening cysteine and the closing phenylalanine or tryptophan. D genes are given only for firm matches. Size tells how often a clone was seen (once, few, many) or the class of an expanded clone, and some rows leave it out.

v_gene	abundance	j_gene	d_gene	CDR3nt	CDR3aa
TRBV5-6	-	TRBJ1-1	-	TGTGCCAGCAGCTTGGGTTGGGTTGGGGGGAACACTGAAGCTTTCTTT	CASSLGWVGGNTEAFF
TRBV7-6	-	TRBJ2-7	TRBD1	TGTGCCAGCAGCTTGGGGACAGCCTACGAGCAGTACTTC	CASSLGTAYEQYF
TRBV13	-	TRBJ1-1	TRBD1	TGTGCCAGCAGCCGAATGTCGGGACAGGCCTTGAACACTGAAGCTTTCTTT	CASSRMSGQALNTEAFF
TRBV27	-	TRBJ2-5	TRBD2	TGTGCCAGCAGTTTATCCCACGGCGGGAGGGAGACCCAGTACTTC	CASSLSHGGRETQYF
TRBV7-9	-	TRBJ2-3	-	TGTGCCAGCAGCTTGCGGTCAGATACGCAGTATTTT	CASSLRSDTQYF
TRBV4-3	-	TRBJ1-1	TRBD1	TGCGCCAGCAGCCGAACCGACAGGGGTGATACTGAAGCTTTCTTT	CASSRTDRGDTEAFF
TRBV11-2	-	TRBJ2-4	TRBD2	TGTGCCAGCAGCTCGATCTTGGGGAGGGAAAACATTCAGTACTTC	CASSSILGRENIQYF
TRBV28	-	TRBJ1-4	TRBD1	TGTGCCAGCAGTTTAGGACAGGGGGTGGCCAGTGGTGAAAAACTGTTTTTT	CASSLGQGVASGEKLFF
TRBV27	-	TRBJ2-3	-	TGTGCCAGCAGGGTGCAAGGCACAGATACGCAGTATTTT	CASRVQGTDTQYF
TRBV9	-	TRBJ2-1	TRBD2	TGTGCCAGCAGCGTAGGACTAGCCCTCCCCTACAATGAGCAGTTCTTC	CASSVGLALPYNEQFF
TRBV28	-	TRBJ1-4	-	TGTGCCAGCAGTTCAGCAACTAATGAAAAACTGTTTTTT	CASSSATNEKLFF
TRBV28	-	TRBJ2-2	TRBD1	TGTGCCAGCAGCCCCCCCGGTCCCGGGACAGGGCCCACCGGGGAGCTGTTTTTT	CASSPPGPGTGPTGELFF
TRBV30	-	TRBJ1-2	-	TGTGCCTGGAGTGTACTCAACTATGGCTACACCTTC	CAWSVLNYGYTF
TRBV2	few	TRBJ1-4	TRBD1	TGTGCCAGCAGTGAAGTTGGGGGGACAGGGGAAGCTCGAAATGAAAAACTGTTTTTT	CASSEVGGTGEARNEKLFF
TRBV4-1	-	TRBJ2-1	TRBD2	TGCGCCAGCAGCCAAGTTTCGTCGCTAGCGGGAGTGGAGCAGTTCTTC	CASSQVSSLAGVEQFF
TRBV7-2	-	TRBJ1-5	TRBD1	TGTGCCAGCAGCGCCGACAGGGGTGGCAATCAGCCCCAGCATTTT	CASSADRGGNQPQHF
TRBV5-1	-	TRBJ2-3	TRBD2	TGCGCCAGCAGAGGGACTAGCGGAAATACGCAGTATTTT	CASRGTSGNTQYF
TRBV19	-	TRBJ1-5	-	TGTGCCAGTAGTAGGGCCAGGGATAGCAATCAGCCCCAGCATTTT	CASSRARDSNQPQHF
TRBV2	-	TRBJ1-2	TRBD1	TGTGCCAGCAGTGACGAGGGACAGGGCCTTGGCTACACCTTC	CASSDEGQGLGYTF
TRBV28	-	TRBJ1-4	-	TGTGCCAGCAGTTTCGACCGGGCCCAAACTAATGAAAAACTGTTTTTT	CASSFDRAQTNEKLFF
TRBV18	-	TRBJ2-1	-	TGTGCCAGCTCACCTCCTGGGGGAAATGAGCAGTTCTTC	CASSPPGGNEQFF
TRBV4-3	-	TRBJ1-4	-	TGCGCCAGCAGCTACCGGACTAATGAAAAACTGTTTTTT	CASSYRTNEKLFF
TRBV7-9	-	TRBJ2-3	TRBD1	TGTGCCAGCAGCTTTGCGGGTACCGGGACAGGAAGAGACACAGATACGCAGTATTTT	CASSFAGTGTGRDTDTQYF
TRBV28	-	TRBJ1-2	TRBD1	TGTGCCAGCAGTCCAGGGGGCTGGGCCTATGGCTACACCTTC	CASSPGGWAYGYTF
TRBV5-1	-	TRBJ1-2	TRBD1	TGCGCCAGCAGCTCTAGCACAGGGGCCCACTATGGCTACACCTTC	CASSSSTGAHYGYTF
TRBV28	-	TRBJ2-1	-	TGTGCCAGCAGTCCCCCGCCGGGAACCTACAATGAGCAGTTCTTC	CASSPPPGTYNEQFF
TRBV7-8	-	TRBJ1-4	-	TGTGCCAGCAGCCAATGGAACTACGGGAAACTGTTTTTT	CASSQWNYGKLFF
TRBV29-1	-	TRBJ2-7	-	TGCAGTTACAGGGTTTCTGACCACGAGCAGTACTTC	CSYRVSDHEQYF